This entry lists 13 T cell receptor beta chains sequenced from one sample in a study of shared clonotypes between healthy human individuals. Some clones are missing from TCRdb's copy, which holds only in-frame ones; the method was immunoSEQ multiplex PCR. The sample has some 1.4 million clones; around 97% are singletons. Sequenced material: naive CD4+ T cells sorted from blood. Subset in this sample: CD45RA+ positively selected. The receptor set was obtained from a man aged 25 to 45 in good health.

The V and J genes are TRBV4-1 and TRBJ2-2; no clear D gene. V was shortened by 0 bases and J by 6 bases, with 8 bases between the two germline ends. This CDR3 region has 14 residues. Germline CDR1 is MGHRA and CDR2 is YSYEKL. The CDR3: CASSQDRLPGELFF. The CDR3 DNA sequence: TGCGCCAGCAGCCAAGATCGGCTCCCCGGGGAGCTGTTTTTT.

The chain uses TRBV29-1 and TRBJ2-1, with TRBD2 matching 8 bases. V lost 6 bases to trimming and J lost 4 bases; unmatched junction nucleotides: 11. This CDR3 is 15 amino acids long. CDR1 and CDR2 from the germline V gene are SQVTM and ANQGSEA. CDR3 region: CSVYREGQVYNEQFF. In nucleotides, the CDR3 is TGCAGCGTATACCGGGAGGGCCAAGTTTACAATGAGCAGTTCTTC.

The V call is TRBV7-2, the J call TRBJ2-7, with 7 bases that match TRBD1. V was clipped by 5 bases and J by 4 bases; unmatched bases: 5. The V gene's germline CDR1 is SGHTA and CDR2 FQGNSA. The CDR3 consists of 13 residues. CDR3 region: CASSLGQEYEQYF. CDR3 coding DNA: TGTGCCAGCAGCCTAGGACAGGAGTACGAGCAGTACTTC.

The chain uses TRBV27 and TRBJ1-3; weak D call: TRBD1 (6 bases). Deletions cut 5 bases from V and 2 bases from J, with 19 bases between. Germline V lookup: CDR1 MNHEY, CDR2 SMNVEV (reference sequence). This CDR3 comprises 17 residues. The chain's CDR3 is CASSKAEGGAAGNTIYF. The CDR3 DNA reads TGTGCCAGCAGTAAGGCAGAGGGGGGGGCGGCTGGAAACACCATATATTTT.

This clone occurred once. The V gene is TRBV2, the J gene TRBJ2-7; TRBD1 agrees at 9 bases. Germline CDR1 SNHLY, CDR2 FYNNEI. V gave up 3 bases and J gave up 2 bases; unmatched junction bases: 2. This CDR3 is 14 amino acids long. The CDR3 region is CASSDRTGAYEQYF. For the CDR3, the DNA is TGTGCCAGCAGTGACCGGACAGGGGCCTACGAGCAGTACTTC.

V gene TRBV4-3 combines with J gene TRBJ2-7; 9 bases match TRBD2. V was clipped by 3 bases and J by 3 bases; unmatched bases: 6. This CDR3 is 15 amino acids long. Germline loops: CDR1 LGHNA, CDR2 YSLEER. The CDR3 DNA reads TGCGCCAGCAGCCAGCTTAGCGGGAGATACTACGAGCAGTACTTC. Translation gives CASSQLSGRYYEQYF.

The chain couples TRBV19 to TRBJ1-4; D might be TRBD1 (6 bases). The V gene lost 6 bases and the J gene lost 7 bases, with 15 bases spanning the gap. CDR1 is LNHDA and CDR2 is SQIVND in the germline V gene (reference sequence). CDR3 length equals 14 residues. The CDR3 nucleotides are TGTGCCAGTAGGGCCGGGACACCCTTTGAAAAACTGTTTTTT. Protein sequence: CASRAGTPFEKLFF.

The V call is TRBV25-1, the J call TRBJ2-7, with 7 bases fitting TRBD2. In germline, CDR1 is MGHDK, CDR2 SYGVNS. The V gene end was trimmed by 1 base and the J gene end by 2 bases; junction bases not matched to a gene: 5. CDR3 length equals 15 residues. This CDR3 reads CASSESPGGAYEQYF. In DNA form, the CDR3 reads TGTGCCAGCAGTGAATCCCCGGGAGGCGCCTACGAGCAGTACTTC.

The chain recombines TRBV6-1 with TRBJ1-5, with a weak D call TRBD1 (6 bases). CDR1 is MNHNS, CDR2 SASEGT, per germline. The CDR3 contains 13 residues. V was shortened by 8 bases and J by 5 bases, with 13 bases between the two germline ends. The CDR3 sequence is CASSIGGDQPQHF. The CDR3 DNA sequence: TGTGCCAGCTCTATAGGGGGGGATCAGCCCCAGCATTTT.

The chain joins TRBV19 to TRBJ1-1; TRBD1 matches 7 bases. Trimming at V came to 6 bases and at J to 1 base, leaving 8 bases not matched to a gene. The CDR3 contains 15 residues. Germline V gene data show CDR1 as LNHDA and CDR2 as SQIVND (reference sequence). The CDR3 here is CASRDAGQKNTEAFF. CDR3 sequence (DNA): TGTGCCAGTAGGGATGCGGGACAGAAGAACACTGAAGCTTTCTTT.

Note on this clone: The junction shows a germline mismatch at one end, possibly a read error. The chain uses TRBV27 and TRBJ1-1, with TRBD1 identical over 10 bases. The CDR3 length is 16 residues. Germline V CDR1 and CDR2: MNHEY, SMNVEV (reference sequence). CDR3: CASSKRDRGVNTEAFF. Written as DNA, the CDR3 is TGTGCCAGCAGTAAACGGGACAGGGGTGTGAATACTGAAGCTTTCTTT.

The chain joins TRBV6-5 to TRBJ1-5, with a weak D call TRBD1 (5 bases). The germline V and J ends were trimmed by 4 bases and 4 bases, with 11 bases remaining between them. Germline loops: CDR1 MNHEY, CDR2 SVGAGI. This CDR3 is built from 14 residues. CDR3 loop: CASSSFEGNQPQHF. The CDR3, as DNA: TGTGCCAGCAGTTCGTTTGAGGGGAATCAGCCCCAGCATTTT.

The V gene is TRBV6-1, the J gene TRBJ2-5; D is ambiguous. The germline V and J ends were trimmed by 2 bases and 4 bases, with 14 bases remaining between them. Germline V CDR1 and CDR2: MNHNS, SASEGT. This CDR3 has 15 amino acids. CDR3 residues: CASSEPLGIVETQYF. The CDR3 DNA reads as TGTGCCAGCAGTGAACCCCTAGGAATCGTAGAGACCCAGTACTTC.